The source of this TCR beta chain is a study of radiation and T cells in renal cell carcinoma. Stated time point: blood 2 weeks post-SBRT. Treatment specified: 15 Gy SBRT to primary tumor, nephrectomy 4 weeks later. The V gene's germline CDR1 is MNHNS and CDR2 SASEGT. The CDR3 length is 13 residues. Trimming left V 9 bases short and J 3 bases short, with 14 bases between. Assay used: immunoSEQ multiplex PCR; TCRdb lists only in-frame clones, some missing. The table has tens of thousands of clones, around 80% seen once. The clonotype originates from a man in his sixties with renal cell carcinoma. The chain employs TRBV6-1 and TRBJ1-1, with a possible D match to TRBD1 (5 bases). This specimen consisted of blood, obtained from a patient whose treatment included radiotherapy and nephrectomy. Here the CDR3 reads CASRIRQHTEAFF. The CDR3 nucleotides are TGTGCCAGTCGTATTAGACAGCACACTGAAGCTTTCTTT.